Here is one T cell receptor (beta chain) with its context. This specimen comes from a study of blood T cell repertoires in COVID-19. Study-level information: Some COVID-19 samples were acute and others convalescent; all came from the United States, Italy and Spain. The analysed material was cDNA or gDNA that came from T cells, B-cell-depleted T cells, or PBMCs.

Per the authors' pipeline: By means of reference gene primer amplification, nucleated cell counts were estimated. The protocol was immunoSEQ multiplex PCR, while the TCRdb copy is restricted to in-frame clones and leaves out a portion. The V and J calls and clone size are taken from that table; D and trimming were inferred from the DNA. Among about 260,000 clones listed, roughly 90% were seen once. Trimming took off 5 bases at V and 5 bases at J, with 15 bases between the two ends. CDR1 and CDR2 from the germline V gene are MNHEY and SMNVEV (reference sequence). CDR3 length equals 14 residues. The clonotype was recovered from a woman aged 50 to 65 who had recovered from COVID-19. J is TRBJ1-1 and V is TRBV27; D ambiguous. The sequencing input was peripheral blood. This chain's CDR3 is CASSAWFGVTEAFF. CDR3 DNA: TGTGCCAGCAGTGCCTGGTTCGGGGTTACTGAAGCTTTCTTT.